The rows below give T cell receptor beta chains drawn from one sample of a study of lymphopenia after photon versus proton radiotherapy. Profiling relied on immunoSEQ multiplex PCR, and the TCRdb table lists in-frame clones only, not all of them. The sample comprises approximately 70,000 clones, roughly 90% of which are singletons, and about 13% rests with the top ten. The input for sequencing was peripheral blood, taken from a patient treated with proton-based radiotherapy. These receptors originate from an elderly man with esophageal cancer. CDR3s include the opening cysteine and the closing phenylalanine or tryptophan. Each record gives: clone size, CDR3 length, D gene, J gene, V gene, CDR3 DNA, CDR3 protein. D genes are given only for firm matches. The listing skips clone size in some rows; elsewhere it reads once, few, many or a size class.

>few|16|-|TRBJ1-6|TRBV6-5
TGTGCCAGCAGTTACTCGGCGGGTGGGTATAATTCACCCCTCCACTTT
CASSYSAGGYNSPLHF
>-|13|-|TRBJ2-5|TRBV29-1
TGCAGCGTTGAACGCACCGGGGAAGAGACCCAGTACTTC
CSVERTGEETQYF
>-|17|TRBD1|TRBJ2-1|TRBV19
TGTGCCAGTAGTATAGCTCCCGGGACAGGGAGGGAGAATGAGCAGTTCTTC
CASSIAPGTGRENEQFF
>-|17|TRBD2|TRBJ2-2|TRBV5-1
TGCGCCAGCAGCTTGACGCTAGCGGGAGGATCAACCGGGGAGCTGTTTTTT
CASSLTLAGGSTGELFF
>-|14|-|TRBJ2-1|TRBV6-5
TGTGCCAGCCCGGGGGGACAGGAATACAATGAGCAGTTCTTC
CASPGGQEYNEQFF
>-|13|-|TRBJ2-7|TRBV19
TGTGCCAGTAGTATAGCCCTCTCCTACGAGCAGTACTTC
CASSIALSYEQYF
>-|15|-|TRBJ2-5|TRBV5-1
TGCGCCAGCAGCTTGGGTTCTTCGGGTCAAGAGACCCAGTACTTC
CASSLGSSGQETQYF
>-|15|-|TRBJ1-2|TRBV7-2
TGTGCCAGCAGACAAAAAGAGTGGGGTAACTATGGCTACACCTTC
CASRQKEWGNYGYTF
>-|16|-|TRBJ2-3|TRBV15
TGTGCCACCAGCCTCTCGAGAGGGGGGTTGTCAGATACGCAGTATTTT
CATSLSRGGLSDTQYF
>few|14|-|TRBJ1-5|TRBV19
TGTGCCAGTAGTATGAGAGGGTATAATCAGCCCCAGCATTTT
CASSMRGYNQPQHF
>-|11|-|TRBJ2-3|TRBV20-1
TGCAGTGCCCACCGCGCAGATACGCAGTATTTT
CSAHRADTQYF
>-|13|-|TRBJ2-5|TRBV2
TGTGCCAGCAGAACCGGGACGGGCGAGACCCAGTACTTC
CASRTGTGETQYF
>-|12|-|TRBJ2-3|TRBV6-6
TGTGCCAGCAGTCCGTCCACAGATACGCAGTATTTT
CASSPSTDTQYF
>-|14|-|TRBJ1-2|TRBV7-2
TGTGCCAGCAGCTTCTCGGCATACTCATATGGCTACACCTTC
CASSFSAYSYGYTF
>-|16|-|TRBJ1-6|TRBV7-9
TGTGCCAGCAGCTTACCGGGCAGGGGTGTGGATTCACCCCTCCACTTT
CASSLPGRGVDSPLHF
>-|16|-|TRBJ2-3|TRBV14
TGTGCCAGCAGCCAATTCCGGGACCCTGGCACAGATACGCAGTATTTT
CASSQFRDPGTDTQYF
>-|10|-|TRBJ1-1|TRBV7-9
TGTGCCAGCAGCTACACTGAAGCTTTCTTT
CASSYTEAFF
>few|14|TRBD2|TRBJ2-7|TRBV7-9
TGTGCCAGCAGCCAGGGACTAGCGGACTACGAGCAGTACTTC
CASSQGLADYEQYF
>-|14|TRBD1|TRBJ2-7|TRBV13
TGTGCCAGCAGCTTCCCGGGACAGCTCTACGAGCAGTACTTC
CASSFPGQLYEQYF
>-|13|-|TRBJ1-1|TRBV4-1
TGCGCCAGCAGCCAAGAATACGTAGCTGAAGCTTTCTTT
CASSQEYVAEAFF
>-|14|TRBD2|TRBJ2-1|TRBV5-1
TGCGCCAGCAGCTTATGGGAGGGCCGGAATGAGCAGTTCTTC
CASSLWEGRNEQFF
>-|14|-|TRBJ2-2|TRBV11-1
TGTGCCAGCAGCTTGCTGAGGGCCACCGGGGAGCTGTTTTTT
CASSLLRATGELFF
>-|15|TRBD1|TRBJ2-1|TRBV11-2
TGTGCCAGCACCCAGGGACAGGGGGCCTACAATGAGCAGTTCTTC
CASTQGQGAYNEQFF
>-|14|-|TRBJ2-7|TRBV4-2
TGTGCCAGCAGCCAAGATCGTAGGGGCTACGAGCAGTACTTC
CASSQDRRGYEQYF
>-|12|-|TRBJ2-5|TRBV25-1
TGTGCCAGCAGTGAACGCAAAGAGACCCAGTACTTC
CASSERKETQYF
>-|14|-|TRBJ2-1|TRBV5-1
TGCGCCAGCAGCTGGGGGCAGCTCTACAATGAGCAGTTCTTC
CASSWGQLYNEQFF
>few|14|-|TRBJ2-1|TRBV11-3
TGTGCCAGCAGGCGGGACTCTGACCGGGATGAGCAGTTCTTC
CASRRDSDRDEQFF
>-|14|TRBD2|TRBJ2-1|TRBV27
TGTGCCAGCAGTTGGGCTAGCGGGCTCGCTGAGCAGTTCTTC
CASSWASGLAEQFF
>-|15|TRBD1|TRBJ1-1|TRBV5-1
TGCGCCAGCAGCCCGGACAGGGGGCGAAACCCTGAAGCTTTCTTT
CASSPDRGRNPEAFF
>-|15|TRBD2|TRBJ2-1|TRBV27
TGTGCCAGCACTCTCGTAGCGGGACAATACAATGAGCAGTTCTTC
CASTLVAGQYNEQFF
>once|13|-|TRBJ1-2|TRBV6-5
TGTGCCAGCAGTAGGGGGGAGTTCTATGGCTACACCTTC
CASSRGEFYGYTF
>-|14|TRBD2|TRBJ2-7|TRBV5-4
TGTGCCAGCAGCCCAAGGACTAGCGCCGGCGAGCAGTACTTC
CASSPRTSAGEQYF
>-|15|TRBD1|TRBJ2-7|TRBV30
TGTGCCTGGAGTCCCTCGGGACAGGGGTCCTACGAGCAGTACTTC
CAWSPSGQGSYEQYF
>-|15|TRBD1|TRBJ1-1|TRBV10-3
TGTGCCATCAGTAATCCGGGACAGGGGAACACTGAAGCTTTCTTT
CAISNPGQGNTEAFF
>once|15|-|TRBJ1-1|TRBV18
TGTGCCAGCTCACCAGAGGTTGTCGGGAACACTGAAGCTTTCTTT
CASSPEVVGNTEAFF
>-|14|TRBD2|TRBJ2-7|TRBV18
TGTGCCAGCTCACCAAGGACTAGCATGTACGAGCAGTACTTC
CASSPRTSMYEQYF
>-|13|-|TRBJ2-5|TRBV18
TGTGCCAGCTCACCCCCGGGCCACGAGACCCAGTACTTC
CASSPPGHETQYF
>-|17|TRBD2|TRBJ2-7|TRBV7-2
TGTGCCAGCAGCGTAATATTAAGCGGGAGTGTCTCCTACGAGCAGTACTTC
CASSVILSGSVSYEQYF
>-|14|-|TRBJ2-2|TRBV5-1
TGCGCCAGCAGCATATTCACAGGCGCCGGGGAGCTGTTTTTT
CASSIFTGAGELFF
>-|13|-|TRBJ1-4|TRBV6-1
TGTGCCAGCAGTGAAGACCCGGGTGAAAAACTGTTTTTT
CASSEDPGEKLFF
>-|15|TRBD2|TRBJ2-1|TRBV7-7
TGTGCTAGCAGCTTTGGACTAGCGGGGTCCAAGGAGCAGTTCTTC
CASSFGLAGSKEQFF
>-|15|-|TRBJ1-5|TRBV5-1
TGCGCCAGCAGCCGCACTCCAGGGTCGAGTCAGCCCCAGCATTTT
CASSRTPGSSQPQHF
>few|14|TRBD1|TRBJ2-7|TRBV5-8
TGTGCCAGCAGCCCACAGGGGCTCTCCTACGAGCAGTACTTC
CASSPQGLSYEQYF
>-|15|-|TRBJ1-1|TRBV6-5
TGTGCCAGCAGTTACGGGGGTGGCACGAACACTGAAGCTTTCTTT
CASSYGGGTNTEAFF
>-|17|TRBD1|TRBJ2-5|TRBV11-2
TGTGCCAGCAGTTCCCGACCCCGGGACAGGTACCAAGAGACCCAGTACTTC
CASSSRPRDRYQETQYF
>-|13|TRBD1|TRBJ1-6|TRBV6-1
TGTGCCAGCAGTGGACAGGGAGGGACACCCCTCCACTTT
CASSGQGGTPLHF
>-|14|-|TRBJ1-1|TRBV23-1
TGCGCCAGCAGTCAATCGAGGGTGAACACTGAAGCTTTCTTT
CASSQSRVNTEAFF
>-|14|-|TRBJ2-7|TRBV4-1
TGCGCCAGCAGCCAAGATAGGGGGGTCGCTTGGCAGTACTTC
CASSQDRGVAWQYF
>-|14|TRBD1|TRBJ1-2|TRBV6-5
TGTGCCAGCAGTTACAGAGGGGGCGACTATGGCTACACCTTC
CASSYRGGDYGYTF
>-|12|-|TRBJ1-2|TRBV7-9
TGTGCCAGCAGTTTCGACAGAGATGGCTACACCTTC
CASSFDRDGYTF
>-|11|-|TRBJ2-7|TRBV28
TGTGCCAGCAGAAGTAACTACGAGCAGTACTTC
CASRSNYEQYF
>-|13|TRBD1|TRBJ2-1|TRBV27
TGTGCCAGCCACAGGGGCGATTTCAATGAGCAGTTCTTC
CASHRGDFNEQFF